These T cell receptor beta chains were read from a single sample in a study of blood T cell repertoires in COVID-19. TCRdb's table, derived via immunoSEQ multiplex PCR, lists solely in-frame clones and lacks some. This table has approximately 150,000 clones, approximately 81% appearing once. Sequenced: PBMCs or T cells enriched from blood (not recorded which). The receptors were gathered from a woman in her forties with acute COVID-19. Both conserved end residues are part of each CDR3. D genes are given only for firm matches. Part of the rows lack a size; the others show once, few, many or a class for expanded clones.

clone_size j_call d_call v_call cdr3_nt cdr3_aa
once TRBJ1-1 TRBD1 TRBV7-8 TGTGCCAGCAGCACGGGACAGGGGGTAGGAACTGAAGCTTTCTTT CASSTGQGVGTEAFF
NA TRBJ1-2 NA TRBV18 TGTGCCAGCTCACCGACCGCCGGGGATGGCTACACCTTC CASSPTAGDGYTF
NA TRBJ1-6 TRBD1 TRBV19 TGTGCCAGTAGTAGGGGACAGTACAATTCACCCCTCCACTTT CASSRGQYNSPLHF
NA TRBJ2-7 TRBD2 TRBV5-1 TGCGCCAGCAGCCCCGGGACTAGCGGGATCTCCTACGAGCAGTACTTC CASSPGTSGISYEQYF
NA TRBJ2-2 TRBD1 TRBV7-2 TGTGCCAGCATGACAGGGGTCAACACCGGGGAGCTGTTTTTT CASMTGVNTGELFF
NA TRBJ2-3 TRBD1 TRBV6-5 TGTGCCGCAAGGGGGACAGCGGCAGATACGCAGTATTTT CAARGTAADTQYF
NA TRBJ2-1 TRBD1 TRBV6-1 TGTGCCAGCAGTGAAGGGACAGGGAGTCTAAATGAGCAGTTCTTC CASSEGTGSLNEQFF
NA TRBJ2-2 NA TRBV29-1 TGCAGCGCTGAGACCCGTCGCGGCACCGGGGAGCTGTTTTTT CSAETRRGTGELFF
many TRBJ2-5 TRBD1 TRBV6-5 TGTGCCAGCAACCCGGGACAGGGCTGGGAGACCCAGTACTTC CASNPGQGWETQYF
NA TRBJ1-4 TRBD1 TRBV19 TGTGCCAGTAGTACGGCAGGGGGCCTGGCTAATGAAAAACTGTTTTTT CASSTAGGLANEKLFF
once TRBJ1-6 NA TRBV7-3 TGTGCCAGCAGCCAGGGGTCGGAAAATTCACCCCTCCACTTT CASSQGSENSPLHF
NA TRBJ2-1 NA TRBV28 TGTGCCAGTTTCAGGAGGAGGGCCACCTACAATGAGCAGTTCTTC CASFRRRATYNEQFF
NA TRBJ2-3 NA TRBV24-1 TGTGCCACCAGTGACCTGGACTCGGCAGATACGCAGTATTTT CATSDLDSADTQYF
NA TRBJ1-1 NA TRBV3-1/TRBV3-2 TGTGCCAGCAGCCACTTAGGACAGAACACTGAAGCTTTCTTT CASSHLGQNTEAFF
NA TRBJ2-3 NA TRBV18 TGTGCCAGCTCACCAGAGGAGGGTTTAGATACGCAGTATTTT CASSPEEGLDTQYF
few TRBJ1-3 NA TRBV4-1 TGCGCCAGCAGCCAAGTAGAGGGCCGGACGACTGGAAACACCATATATTTT CASSQVEGRTTGNTIYF
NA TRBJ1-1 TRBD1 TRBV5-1 TGCGCCAGCAGCCCTCAGGGGGGAAGGAACACTGAAGCTTTCTTT CASSPQGGRNTEAFF
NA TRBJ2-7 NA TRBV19 TGTGCCAGTAGTATAGCGGTCGGACTCAACGAGCAGTACTTC CASSIAVGLNEQYF
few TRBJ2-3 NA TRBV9 TGTGCCAGCAGCTTGAGCGGTACAGGGACAGATACGCAGTATTTT CASSLSGTGTDTQYF
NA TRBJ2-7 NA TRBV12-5 TGTGCTAGTGTAGGGAGCTACCCCTACGAGCAGTACTTC CASVGSYPYEQYF
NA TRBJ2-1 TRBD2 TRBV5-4 TGTGCCAGCAGCCCGAGGACGAGCGGGAGAACCGTGGAGCAGTTCTTC CASSPRTSGRTVEQFF
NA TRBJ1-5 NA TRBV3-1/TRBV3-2 TGTGCCAGCAGCCAAGACCCCTTTCCCGGTGGTTATAGCAATCAGCCCCAGCATTTT CASSQDPFPGGYSNQPQHF
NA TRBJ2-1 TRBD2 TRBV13 TGTGCCAGCAGCGACTTGGGCGGGCGGGAGACTGTCAATGAGCAGTTCTTC CASSDLGGRETVNEQFF
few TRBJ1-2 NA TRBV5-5 TGTGCCAGCAGCTTGGGAGTTAGCGATGGCTACACCTTC CASSLGVSDGYTF
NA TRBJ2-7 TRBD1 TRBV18 TGTGCCAGCTCCTTTGACAGGGTAAGGTCCGACGAGCAGTACTTC CASSFDRVRSDEQYF
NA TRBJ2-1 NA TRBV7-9 TGTGCCAGCAGCTTACAGGATCGAAACAATGAGCAGTTCTTC CASSLQDRNNEQFF
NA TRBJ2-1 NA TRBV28 TGTGCCAGCAGTTTAGGGGCTTTAGGTGGCAATGAGCAGTTCTTC CASSLGALGGNEQFF
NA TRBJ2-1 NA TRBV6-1 TGTGCCAGCAGTGAATACGCCCGCGAGGAACCTGAGCAGTTCTTC CASSEYAREEPEQFF
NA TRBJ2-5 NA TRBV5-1 TGCGCCAGCAGCTTGGAGGGGTCGCAAGAGACCCAGTACTTC CASSLEGSQETQYF
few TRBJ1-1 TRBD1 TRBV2 TGTGCCAGCAGGAGGACAGGGGTACGGAACACTGAAGCTTTCTTT CASRRTGVRNTEAFF
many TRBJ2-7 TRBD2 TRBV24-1 TGTGCCACCAGTGATAAAAGGGGCGGGAGCTACGAGCAGTACTTC CATSDKRGGSYEQYF
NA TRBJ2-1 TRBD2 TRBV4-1 TGCGCCAGCAGCCAAGTTGGGACTAGCGCCAATGAGCAGTTCTTC CASSQVGTSANEQFF
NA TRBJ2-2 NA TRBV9 TGTGCCAGCAGTACTCGAGCCGACACCGGGGAGCTGTTTTTT CASSTRADTGELFF
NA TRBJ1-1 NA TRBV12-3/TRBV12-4 TGTGCCAGCAGTTTAGTAAGAGACACTGAAGCTTTCTTT CASSLVRDTEAFF
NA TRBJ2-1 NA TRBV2 TGTGCCAGCAGTGGTACGAGCTCCTACAATGAGCAGTTCTTC CASSGTSSYNEQFF
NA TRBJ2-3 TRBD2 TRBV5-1 TGCGCCAGCAGCTTGGGCGGGAGTGCAGCTGATACGCAGTATTTT CASSLGGSAADTQYF
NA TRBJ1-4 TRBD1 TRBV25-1 TGTGCCAGCAGTCCTCCGGGACAGGGAGGAACTAATGAAAAACTGTTTTTT CASSPPGQGGTNEKLFF
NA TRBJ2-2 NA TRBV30 TGTGCCTGGAGTGTGCTACGGTCTGGGGAGCTGTTTTTT CAWSVLRSGELFF
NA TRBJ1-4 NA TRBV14 TGTGCCAGCAGCCAAGGGAGAAGCGGTGAAAAACTGTTTTTT CASSQGRSGEKLFF